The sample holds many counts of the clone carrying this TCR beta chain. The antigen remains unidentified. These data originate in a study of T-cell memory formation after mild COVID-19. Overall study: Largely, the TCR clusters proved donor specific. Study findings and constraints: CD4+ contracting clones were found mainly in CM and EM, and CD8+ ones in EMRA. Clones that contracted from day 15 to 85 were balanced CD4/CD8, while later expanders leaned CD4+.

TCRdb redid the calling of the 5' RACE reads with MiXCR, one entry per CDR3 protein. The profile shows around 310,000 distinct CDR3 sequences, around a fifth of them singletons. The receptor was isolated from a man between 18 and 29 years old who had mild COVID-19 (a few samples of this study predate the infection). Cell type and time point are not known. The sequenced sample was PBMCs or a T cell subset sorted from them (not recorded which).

Here the CDR3 DNA reads TGTGCCAGCAGCTCAAGGGCCGGGGGCACTGAAGCTTTCTTT. Residues: CASSSRAGGTEAFF. The rearrangement joins TRBV7-2 to TRBJ1-1, with D perhaps TRBD1 (5 bases). With 4 bases removed from V and 4 bases from J, the gap between germline ends came to 13 bases. Germline V gene data show CDR1 as SGHTA and CDR2 as FQGNSA. The CDR3 sequence is 14 residues long.